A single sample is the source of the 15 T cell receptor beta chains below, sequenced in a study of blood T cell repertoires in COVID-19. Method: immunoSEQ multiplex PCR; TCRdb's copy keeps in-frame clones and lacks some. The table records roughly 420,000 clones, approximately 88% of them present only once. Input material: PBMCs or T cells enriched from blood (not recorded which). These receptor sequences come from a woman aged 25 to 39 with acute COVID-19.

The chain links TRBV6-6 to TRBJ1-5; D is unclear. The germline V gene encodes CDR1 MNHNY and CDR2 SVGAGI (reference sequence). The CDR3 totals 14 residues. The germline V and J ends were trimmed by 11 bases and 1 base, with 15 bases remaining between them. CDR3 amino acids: CAAAQGESNQPQHF. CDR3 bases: TGTGCCGCGGCCCAAGGTGAGAGCAATCAGCCCCAGCATTTT.

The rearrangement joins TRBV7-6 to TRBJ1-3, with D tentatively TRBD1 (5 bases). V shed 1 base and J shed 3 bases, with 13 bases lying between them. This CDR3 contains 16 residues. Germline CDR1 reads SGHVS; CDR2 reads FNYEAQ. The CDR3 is CASSLGDWDGGNTIYF. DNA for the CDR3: TGTGCCAGCAGCTTAGGGGACTGGGACGGTGGAAACACCATATATTTT.

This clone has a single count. CDR3 sequence: CAWNRGSGGKDEQFF. In DNA, the CDR3 is TGTGCCTGGAATAGGGGGTCAGGGGGCAAGGATGAGCAGTTCTTC. This chain uses TRBV30 with TRBJ2-1, with 8 bases matching TRBD1. The V segment lost 4 bases and the J segment 8 bases; nucleotides outside the gene matches: 13. Per the germline V gene, CDR1 is GTSNPN and CDR2 is SVGIG (reference sequence). The CDR3 extends over 15 amino acids.

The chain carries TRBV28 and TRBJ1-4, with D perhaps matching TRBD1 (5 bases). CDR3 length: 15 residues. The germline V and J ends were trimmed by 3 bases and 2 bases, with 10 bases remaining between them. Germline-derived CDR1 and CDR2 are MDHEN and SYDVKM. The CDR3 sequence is CASSFRRGTNEKLFF. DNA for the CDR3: TGTGCCAGCAGTTTTCGGAGGGGCACTAATGAAAAACTGTTTTTT.

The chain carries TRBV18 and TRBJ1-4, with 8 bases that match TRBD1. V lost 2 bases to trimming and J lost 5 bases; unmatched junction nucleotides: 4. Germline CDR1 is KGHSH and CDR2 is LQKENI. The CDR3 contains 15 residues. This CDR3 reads CASSPVTGGNEKLFF. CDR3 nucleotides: TGTGCCAGCTCACCAGTAACAGGGGGGAATGAAAAACTGTTTTTT.

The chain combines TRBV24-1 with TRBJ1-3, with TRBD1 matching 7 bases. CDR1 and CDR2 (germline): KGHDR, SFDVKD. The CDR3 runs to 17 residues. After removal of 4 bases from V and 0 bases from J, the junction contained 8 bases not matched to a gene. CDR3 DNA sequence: TGTGCCACCAGTGAGGCCCGGACAGGCCCCTCTGGAAACACCATATATTTT. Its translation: CATSEARTGPSGNTIYF.

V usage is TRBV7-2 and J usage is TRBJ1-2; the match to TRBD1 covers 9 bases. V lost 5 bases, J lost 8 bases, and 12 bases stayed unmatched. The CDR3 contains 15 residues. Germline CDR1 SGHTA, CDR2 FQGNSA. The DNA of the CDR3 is TGTGCCAGCAGCCCAGGGGGACAGGGTGGGCGAGGCTACACCTTC. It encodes CASSPGGQGGRGYTF.

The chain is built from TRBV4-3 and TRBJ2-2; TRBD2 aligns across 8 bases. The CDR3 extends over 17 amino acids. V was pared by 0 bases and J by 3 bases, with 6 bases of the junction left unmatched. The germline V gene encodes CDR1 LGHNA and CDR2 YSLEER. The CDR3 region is CASSQDPAGEDTGELFF. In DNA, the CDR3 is TGCGCCAGCAGCCAAGACCCAGCGGGGGAGGACACCGGGGAGCTGTTTTTT.

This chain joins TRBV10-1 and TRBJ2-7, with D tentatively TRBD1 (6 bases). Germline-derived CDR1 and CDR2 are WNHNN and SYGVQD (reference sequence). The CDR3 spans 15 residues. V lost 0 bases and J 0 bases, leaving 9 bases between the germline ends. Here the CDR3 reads CASSESPGVSYEQYF. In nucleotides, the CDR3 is TGCGCCAGCAGTGAGTCCCCAGGGGTCTCCTACGAGCAGTACTTC.

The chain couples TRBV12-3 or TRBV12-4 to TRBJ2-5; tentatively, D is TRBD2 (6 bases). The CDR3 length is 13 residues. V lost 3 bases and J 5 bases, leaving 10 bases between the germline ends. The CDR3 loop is CASSFGGAETQYF. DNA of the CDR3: TGTGCCAGCAGTTTTGGCGGGGCGGAGACCCAGTACTTC.

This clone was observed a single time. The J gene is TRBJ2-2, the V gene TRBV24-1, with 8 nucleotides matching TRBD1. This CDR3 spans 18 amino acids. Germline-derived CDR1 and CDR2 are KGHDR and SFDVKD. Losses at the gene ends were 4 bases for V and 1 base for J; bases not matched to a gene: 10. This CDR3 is CATSDRLRDRLNTGELFF. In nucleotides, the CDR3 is TGTGCCACCAGTGACCGACTTAGGGACAGGCTGAACACCGGGGAGCTGTTTTTT.

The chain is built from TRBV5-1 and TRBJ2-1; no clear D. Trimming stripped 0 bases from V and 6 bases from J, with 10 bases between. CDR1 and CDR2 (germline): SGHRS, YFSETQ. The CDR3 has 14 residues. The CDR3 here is CASSLGSPGNEQFF. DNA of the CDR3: TGCGCCAGCAGCTTGGGTTCCCCGGGCAATGAGCAGTTCTTC.

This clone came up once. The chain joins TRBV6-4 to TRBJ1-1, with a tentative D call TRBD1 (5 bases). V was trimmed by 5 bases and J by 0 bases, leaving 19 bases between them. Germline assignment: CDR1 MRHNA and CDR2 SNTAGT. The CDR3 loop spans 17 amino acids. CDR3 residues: CASSQTCGGKVNTEAFF. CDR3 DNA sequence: TGTGCCAGCAGTCAAACCTGCGGGGGAAAAGTGAACACTGAAGCTTTCTTT.

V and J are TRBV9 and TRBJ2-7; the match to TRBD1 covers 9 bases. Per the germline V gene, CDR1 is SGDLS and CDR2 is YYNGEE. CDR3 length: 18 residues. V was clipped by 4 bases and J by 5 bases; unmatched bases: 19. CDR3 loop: CASSPDHGTGRRFNEQYF. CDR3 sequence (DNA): TGTGCCAGCAGCCCCGACCACGGGACAGGGCGTCGTTTCAACGAGCAGTACTTC. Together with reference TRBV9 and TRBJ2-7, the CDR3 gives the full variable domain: DSGVTQTPKHLITATGQRVTLRCSPRSGDLSVYWYQQSLDQGLQFLIQYYNGEERAKGNILERFSAQQFPDLHSELNLSSLELGDSALYFCASSPDHGTGRRFNEQYFGPGTRLTVT.

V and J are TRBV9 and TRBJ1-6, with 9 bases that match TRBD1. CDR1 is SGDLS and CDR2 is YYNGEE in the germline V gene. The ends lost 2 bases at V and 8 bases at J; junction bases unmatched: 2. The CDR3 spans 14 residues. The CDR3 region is CASSVTGGDSPLHF. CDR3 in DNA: TGTGCCAGCAGCGTTACAGGGGGCGATTCACCCCTCCACTTT.